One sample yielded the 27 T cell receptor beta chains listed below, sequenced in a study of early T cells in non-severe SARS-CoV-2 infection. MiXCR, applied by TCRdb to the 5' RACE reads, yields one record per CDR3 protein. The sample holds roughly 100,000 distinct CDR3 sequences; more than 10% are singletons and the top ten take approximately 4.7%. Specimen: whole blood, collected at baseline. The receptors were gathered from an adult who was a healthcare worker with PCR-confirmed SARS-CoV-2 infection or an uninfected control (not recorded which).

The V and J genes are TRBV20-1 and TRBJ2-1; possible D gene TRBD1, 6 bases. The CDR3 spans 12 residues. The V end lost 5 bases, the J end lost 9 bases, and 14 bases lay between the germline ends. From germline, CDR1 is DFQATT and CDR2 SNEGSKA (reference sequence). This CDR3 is CSAVQGLGEQFF. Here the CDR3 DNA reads TGCAGTGCTGTACAGGGCCTCGGTGAGCAGTTCTTC.

Written as DNA, the CDR3 is TGCAGTGCTAGAGGGTCGGGGGGAACTCCCATGAAGCAGTACTTC. It is translated as CSARGSGGTPMKQYF. This chain connects TRBV20-1 to TRBJ2-7; 7 bases match TRBD2. The CDR3 contains 15 residues. V shed 1 base and J 8 bases; nucleotides not matched to a gene: 14. Per germline, CDR1 DFQATT and CDR2 SNEGSKA (reference sequence).

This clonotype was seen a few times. DNA for the CDR3: TGCAGTGCTAGTCTGAGCCGGGGAGGAGCCTACAATGAGCAGTTCTTC. This sequence encodes CSASLSRGGAYNEQFF. The chain employs TRBV20-1 and TRBJ2-1; a weak D match, TRBD2 (6 bases). The CDR3 is 16 amino acids. CDR1 and CDR2 from the germline V gene are DFQATT and SNEGSKA (reference sequence). V was clipped by 3 bases and J by 2 bases, with 17 bases between them.

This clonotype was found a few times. For the CDR3, the DNA is TGCGCCAGCAGAAATGGCTACAATGAGCAGTTCTTC. This sequence encodes CASRNGYNEQFF. This rearrangement joins TRBV10-2 to TRBJ2-1; D gene unclear. Trimming removed 6 bases from V and 3 bases from J, with 6 bases in between. CDR3 size: 12 residues. In germline, CDR1 is WSHSY, CDR2 SAAADI.

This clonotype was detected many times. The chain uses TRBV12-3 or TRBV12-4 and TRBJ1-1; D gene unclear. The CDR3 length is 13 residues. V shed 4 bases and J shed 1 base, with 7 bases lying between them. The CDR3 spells CASSYGGNTEAFF. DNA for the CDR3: TGTGCCAGCAGTTATGGTGGGAACACTGAAGCTTTCTTT.

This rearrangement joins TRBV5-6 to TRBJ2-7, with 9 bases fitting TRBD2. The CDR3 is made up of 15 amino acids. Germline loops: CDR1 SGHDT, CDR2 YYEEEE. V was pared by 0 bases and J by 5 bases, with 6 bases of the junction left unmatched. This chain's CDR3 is CASSLDRGRANEQYF. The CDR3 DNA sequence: TGTGCCAGCAGCTTGGATCGCGGGAGGGCCAACGAGCAGTACTTC.

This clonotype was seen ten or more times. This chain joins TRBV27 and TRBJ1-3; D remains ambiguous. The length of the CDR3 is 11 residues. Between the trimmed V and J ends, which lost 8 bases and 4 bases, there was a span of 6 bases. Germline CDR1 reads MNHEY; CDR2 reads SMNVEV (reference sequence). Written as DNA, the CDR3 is TGTGCCAGCTCCTGGGGAAACACCATATATTTT. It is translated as CASSWGNTIYF.

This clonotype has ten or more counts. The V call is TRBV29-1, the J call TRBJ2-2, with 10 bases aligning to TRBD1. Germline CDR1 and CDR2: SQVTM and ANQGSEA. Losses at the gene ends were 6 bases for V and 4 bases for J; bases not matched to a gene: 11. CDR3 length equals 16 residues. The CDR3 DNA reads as TGCAGCGTACGAATCTGGGGACAGGGGTCCACCGGGGAGCTGTTTTTT. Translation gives CSVRIWGQGSTGELFF.

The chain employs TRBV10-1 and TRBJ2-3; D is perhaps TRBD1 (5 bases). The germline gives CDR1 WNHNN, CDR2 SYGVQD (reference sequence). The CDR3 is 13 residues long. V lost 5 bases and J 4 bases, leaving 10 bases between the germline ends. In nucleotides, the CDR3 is TGCGCCAGCAGTAAGGGGCCCGCAGATACGCAGTATTTT. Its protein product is CASSKGPADTQYF.

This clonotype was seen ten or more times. CDR3 in DNA: TGTGCCAGCAGCTCCCCAATGACTGAGAACACCGGGGAGCTGTTTTTT. Translation gives CASSSPMTENTGELFF. The rearrangement joins TRBV11-3 to TRBJ2-2; D gene ambiguous. The CDR3 runs to 16 residues. V lost 4 bases and J lost 1, with 13 bases in between. Germline V lookup: CDR1 SGHNT, CDR2 YENEEA.

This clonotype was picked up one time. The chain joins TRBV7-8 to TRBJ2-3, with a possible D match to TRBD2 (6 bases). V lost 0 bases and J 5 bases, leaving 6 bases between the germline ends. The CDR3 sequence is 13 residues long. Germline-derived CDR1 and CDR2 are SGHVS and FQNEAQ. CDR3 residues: CASSLAAGDTQYF. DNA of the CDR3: TGTGCCAGCAGCTTAGCAGCGGGAGATACGCAGTATTTT.

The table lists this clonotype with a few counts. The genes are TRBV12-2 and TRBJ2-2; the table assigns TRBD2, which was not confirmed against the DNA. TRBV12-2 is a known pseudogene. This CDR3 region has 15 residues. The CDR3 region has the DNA TGTGCAAGTCGCTTCGTAGTAGCGGGACCCGGGGAGCTGTTTTTT. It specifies CASRFVVAGPGELFF.

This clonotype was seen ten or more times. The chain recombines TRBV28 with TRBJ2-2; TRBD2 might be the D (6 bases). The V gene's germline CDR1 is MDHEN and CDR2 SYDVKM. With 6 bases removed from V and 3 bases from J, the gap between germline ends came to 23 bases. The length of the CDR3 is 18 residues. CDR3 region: CASSYGIGTGKDTGELFF. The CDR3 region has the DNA TGTGCCAGCAGCTATGGGATCGGGACTGGAAAAGACACCGGGGAGCTGTTTTTT. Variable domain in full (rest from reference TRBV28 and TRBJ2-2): DVKVTQSSRYLVKRTGEKVFLECVQDMDHENMFWYRQDPGLGLRLIYFSYDVKMKEKGDIPEGYSVSREKKERFSLILESASTNQTSMYLCASSYGIGTGKDTGELFFGEGSRLTVL.

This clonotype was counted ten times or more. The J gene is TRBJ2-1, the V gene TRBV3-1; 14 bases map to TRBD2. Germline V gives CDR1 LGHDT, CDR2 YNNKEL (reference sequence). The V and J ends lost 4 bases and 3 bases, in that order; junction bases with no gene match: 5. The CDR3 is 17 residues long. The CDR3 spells CASSPGTSGGHYNEQFF. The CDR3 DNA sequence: TGTGCCAGCAGCCCCGGGACTAGCGGGGGCCACTACAATGAGCAGTTCTTC.

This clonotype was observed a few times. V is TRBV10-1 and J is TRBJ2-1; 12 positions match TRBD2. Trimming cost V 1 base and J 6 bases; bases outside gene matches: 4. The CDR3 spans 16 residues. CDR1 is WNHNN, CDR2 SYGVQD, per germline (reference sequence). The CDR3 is CASSEFGLAGSNEQFF. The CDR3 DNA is TGCGCCAGCAGTGAGTTCGGACTAGCGGGGAGCAATGAGCAGTTCTTC.

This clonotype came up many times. The CDR3 here is CATSNRKNQPQHF. CDR3 nucleotide sequence: TGTGCCACCAGCAACAGGAAAAATCAGCCCCAGCATTTT. The chain links TRBV15 to TRBJ1-5; possible D gene TRBD1, 5 bases. With 4 bases removed from V and 4 bases from J, the gap between germline ends came to 8 bases. The CDR3 runs 13 residues. Germline CDR1 reads LNHNV; CDR2 reads YYDKDF (reference sequence).

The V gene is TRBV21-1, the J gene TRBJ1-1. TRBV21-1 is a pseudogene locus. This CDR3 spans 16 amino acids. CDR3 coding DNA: TGTGCCAGCAGCAAAGAAGGGACGGCCTGGGAGACTGAAGCTTTCTTT. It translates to CASSKEGTAWETEAFF.

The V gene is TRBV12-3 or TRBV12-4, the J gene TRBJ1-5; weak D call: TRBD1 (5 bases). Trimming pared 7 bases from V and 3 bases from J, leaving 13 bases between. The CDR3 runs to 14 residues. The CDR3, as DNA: TGTGCCAGCACCAGGGACCCAACCAATCAGCCCCAGCATTTT. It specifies CASTRDPTNQPQHF.

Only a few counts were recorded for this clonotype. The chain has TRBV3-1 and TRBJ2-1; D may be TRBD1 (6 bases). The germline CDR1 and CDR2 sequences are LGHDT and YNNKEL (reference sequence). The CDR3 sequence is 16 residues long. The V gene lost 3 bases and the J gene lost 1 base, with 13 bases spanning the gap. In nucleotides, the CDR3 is TGTGCCAGCAGCCACCCCGGACAGAATTCCTACAATGAGCAGTTCTTC. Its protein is CASSHPGQNSYNEQFF.

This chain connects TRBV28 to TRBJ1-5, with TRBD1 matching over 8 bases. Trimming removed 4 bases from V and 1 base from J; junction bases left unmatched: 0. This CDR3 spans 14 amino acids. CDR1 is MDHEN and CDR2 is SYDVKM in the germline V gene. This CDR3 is CASSWTGSNQPQHF. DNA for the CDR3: TGTGCCAGCAGTTGGACAGGGAGCAATCAGCCCCAGCATTTT. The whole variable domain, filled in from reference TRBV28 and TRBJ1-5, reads DVKVTQSSRYLVKRTGEKVFLECVQDMDHENMFWYRQDPGLGLRLIYFSYDVKMKEKGDIPEGYSVSREKKERFSLILESASTNQTSMYLCASSWTGSNQPQHFGDGTRLSIL.

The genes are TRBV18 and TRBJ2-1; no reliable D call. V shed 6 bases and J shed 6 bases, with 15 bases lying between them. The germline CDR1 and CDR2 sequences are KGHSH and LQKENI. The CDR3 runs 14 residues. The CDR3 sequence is CASSRPERSNEQFF. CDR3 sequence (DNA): TGTGCCAGCTCGCGACCAGAAAGGAGCAATGAGCAGTTCTTC. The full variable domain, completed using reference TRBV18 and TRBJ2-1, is NAGVMQNPRHLVRRRGQEARLRCSPMKGHSHVYWYRQLPEEGLKFMVYLQKENIIDESGMPKERFSAEFPKEGPSILRIQQVVRGDSAAYFCASSRPERSNEQFFGPGTRLTVL.

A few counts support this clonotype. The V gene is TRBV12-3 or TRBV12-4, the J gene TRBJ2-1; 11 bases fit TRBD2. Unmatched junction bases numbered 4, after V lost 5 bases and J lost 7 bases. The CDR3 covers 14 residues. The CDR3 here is CASSPSSGRNEQFF. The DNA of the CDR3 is TGTGCCAGCAGTCCATCTAGCGGGAGGAATGAGCAGTTCTTC.

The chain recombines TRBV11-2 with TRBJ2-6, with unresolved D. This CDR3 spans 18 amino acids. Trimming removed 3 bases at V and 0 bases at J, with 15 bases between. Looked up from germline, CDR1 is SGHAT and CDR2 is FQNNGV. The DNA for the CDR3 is TGTGCCAGCAGCTTTGAGCCCCAGCGCGTCTCTGGGGCCAACGTCCTGACTTTC. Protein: CASSFEPQRVSGANVLTF.

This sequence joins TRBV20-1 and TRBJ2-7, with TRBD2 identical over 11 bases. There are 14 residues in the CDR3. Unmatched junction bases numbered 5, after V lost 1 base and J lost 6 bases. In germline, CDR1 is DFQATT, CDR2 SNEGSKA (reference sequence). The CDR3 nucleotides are TGCAGTGCTAGAGCACTAGCGGGAGCTACCGAGCAGTACTTC. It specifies CSARALAGATEQYF.

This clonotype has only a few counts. The CDR3 here is CASSLSPGTANYGYTF. The CDR3 bases are TGTGCCAGCAGCTTAAGCCCAGGGACAGCTAACTATGGCTACACCTTC. This chain joins TRBV7-2 and TRBJ1-2, with 7 bases matching TRBD1. J was trimmed by 0 bases and V by 2 bases; bases with no gene match: 6. The CDR3 is made up of 16 amino acids. Germline V gene lookup returns CDR1 SGHTA and CDR2 FQGNSA.

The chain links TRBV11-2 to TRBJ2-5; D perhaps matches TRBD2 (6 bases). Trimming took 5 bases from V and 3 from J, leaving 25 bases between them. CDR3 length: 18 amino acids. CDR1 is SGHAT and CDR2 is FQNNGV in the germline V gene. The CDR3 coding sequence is TGTGCCAGCAGCCCCCGCCGGGGGTGGGCTCAAAGAGAAGAGACCCAGTACTTC. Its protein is CASSPRRGWAQREETQYF.

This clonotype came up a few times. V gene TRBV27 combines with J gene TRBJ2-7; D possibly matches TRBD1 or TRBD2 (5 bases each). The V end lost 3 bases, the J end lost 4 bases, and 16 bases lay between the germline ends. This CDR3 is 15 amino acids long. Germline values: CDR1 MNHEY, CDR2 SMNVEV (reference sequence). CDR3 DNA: TGTGCCAGCAGTTTCTCCGGGACGGGCACGTACGAGCAGTACTTC. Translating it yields CASSFSGTGTYEQYF.